These 8 T cell receptor beta chains came from one sample sequenced in a study of T cell responses to AZD1222 COVID-19 vaccine. Here immunoSEQ multiplex PCR was the method, and the copy in TCRdb shows in-frame clones only, minus some. Of about 120,000 clones in the sample, over 75% were seen once. Specimen: peripheral blood, collected on day 0 of AZD1222 vaccination. These receptors all come from an adult in good health.

The chain uses TRBV6-5 and TRBJ2-3; 12 positions agree with TRBD1. The junction had 6 bases not matched to a gene; V was cut back by 10 bases and J by 4 bases. CDR1 and CDR2 from the germline V gene are MNHEY and SVGAGI. This CDR3 has 14 residues. The CDR3 DNA reads as TGTGCCACCTCCGGGACAGGGGGCCCAGATACGCAGTATTTT. The encoded protein is CATSGTGGPDTQYF.

This sequence joins TRBV5-6 and TRBJ1-2; possible D gene TRBD1, 5 bases. The CDR3 spans 14 residues. V lost 4 bases and J 4 bases, leaving 14 bases between the germline ends. CDR1 and CDR2 from the germline V gene are SGHDT and YYEEEE. CDR3 nucleotides: TGTGCCAGCAGCCCCTGGGACGGAGCCTATGGCTACACCTTC. Translating gives CASSPWDGAYGYTF.

In DNA, the CDR3 is TGTGCCAGCAGCCTGACAGGGGCGAACACTGAAGCTTTCTTT. This translates into CASSLTGANTEAFF. The V and J genes are TRBV28 and TRBJ1-1, with 8 bases aligning to TRBD1. The CDR3 spans 14 residues. The ends lost 6 bases at V and 1 base at J; junction bases unmatched: 4. Germline V gene lookup returns CDR1 MDHEN and CDR2 SYDVKM.

The chain combines TRBV3-1 (or the pseudogene TRBV3-2) with TRBJ1-1; D is perhaps TRBD1 (6 bases). V was shortened by 0 bases and J by 3 bases, with 14 bases between the two germline ends. Germline CDR1 reads LGHDT; CDR2 reads YNNKEL (reference sequence). The length of the CDR3 is 16 residues. In DNA form, the CDR3 reads TGTGCCAGCAGCCAAGAGGCAGGGGTTATTCACACTGAAGCTTTCTTT. It yields the protein CASSQEAGVIHTEAFF.

V usage is TRBV28 and J usage is TRBJ1-2; TRBD1 aligns across 11 bases. With 6 bases clipped from V and 7 bases from J, the junction kept 4 bases outside the gene matches. Germline V CDR1 and CDR2: MDHEN, SYDVKM. The CDR3 consists of 13 residues. The CDR3: CASRTGTGGGYTF. The CDR3 coding sequence is TGTGCCAGCAGGACCGGGACAGGGGGTGGCTACACCTTC.

The rearrangement uses TRBV20-1 and TRBJ2-3; 14 bases are shared with TRBD2. This CDR3 is built from 16 residues. Trimming at V came to 3 bases and at J to 4 bases, leaving 6 bases not matched to a gene. Germline CDR1 reads DFQATT; CDR2 reads SNEGSKA (reference sequence). This chain's CDR3 is CSASPRLAGGPDTQYF. CDR3 in DNA: TGCAGTGCTAGTCCTCGACTAGCGGGGGGGCCAGATACGCAGTATTTT.

The V call is TRBV5-1, the J call TRBJ2-7; D perhaps matches TRBD1 (6 bases). The germline CDR1 and CDR2 sequences are SGHRS and YFSETQ. The length of the CDR3 is 13 residues. The ends were cut back, 4 bases at V and 2 bases at J, with 10 bases in the middle. The CDR3 loop is CASSLGTTYEQYF. The CDR3 DNA is TGCGCCAGCAGCCTCGGGACAACCTACGAGCAGTACTTC.

The J gene is TRBJ2-3, the V gene TRBV24-1; perhaps TRBD1 as D (5 bases). Trimming took off 9 bases at V and 5 bases at J, with 14 bases between the two ends. The CDR3 loop spans 13 amino acids. From germline, CDR1 is KGHDR and CDR2 SFDVKD. The CDR3: CATSRAGLDTQYF. The CDR3 DNA reads as TGTGCCACCTCCCGGGCAGGGTTAGATACGCAGTATTTT.